This T cell receptor beta chain appears in the sequencing data of a study of blood T cell repertoires in COVID-19. As for the study in general: The United States, Italy and Spain provided the acute and convalescent COVID-19 samples.

The method was immunoSEQ multiplex PCR; TCRdb's version includes in-frame clones alone and lacks a portion of them. The repertoire includes over 200,000 clones, approximately 90% of them detected once, and around 1.2% sits in the top ten. The CDR3 contains 13 residues. V lost 4 bases to trimming and J lost 0 bases, with 4 bases between them. Input material: peripheral blood. This sequence originates from a man in his thirties or forties with acute or convalescent COVID-19. The rearrangement joins TRBV12-3 or TRBV12-4 to TRBJ1-3; the D is unclear. The CDR3 bases are TGTGCCAGCAGTTCCAACTCTGGAAACACCATATATTTT. Its translation: CASSSNSGNTIYF.